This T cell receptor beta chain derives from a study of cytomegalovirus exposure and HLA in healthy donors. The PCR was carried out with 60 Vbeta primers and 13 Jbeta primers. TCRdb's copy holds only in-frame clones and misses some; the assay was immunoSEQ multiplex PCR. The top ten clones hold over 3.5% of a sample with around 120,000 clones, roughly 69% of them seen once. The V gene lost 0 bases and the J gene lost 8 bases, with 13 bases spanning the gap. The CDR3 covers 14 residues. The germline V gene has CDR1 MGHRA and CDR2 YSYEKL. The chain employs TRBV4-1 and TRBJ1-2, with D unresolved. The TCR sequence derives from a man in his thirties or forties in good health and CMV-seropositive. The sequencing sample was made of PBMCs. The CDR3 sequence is CASSQEYAGYGYTF. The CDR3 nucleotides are TGCGCCAGCAGCCAAGAATACGCCGGTTACGGCTACACCTTC.